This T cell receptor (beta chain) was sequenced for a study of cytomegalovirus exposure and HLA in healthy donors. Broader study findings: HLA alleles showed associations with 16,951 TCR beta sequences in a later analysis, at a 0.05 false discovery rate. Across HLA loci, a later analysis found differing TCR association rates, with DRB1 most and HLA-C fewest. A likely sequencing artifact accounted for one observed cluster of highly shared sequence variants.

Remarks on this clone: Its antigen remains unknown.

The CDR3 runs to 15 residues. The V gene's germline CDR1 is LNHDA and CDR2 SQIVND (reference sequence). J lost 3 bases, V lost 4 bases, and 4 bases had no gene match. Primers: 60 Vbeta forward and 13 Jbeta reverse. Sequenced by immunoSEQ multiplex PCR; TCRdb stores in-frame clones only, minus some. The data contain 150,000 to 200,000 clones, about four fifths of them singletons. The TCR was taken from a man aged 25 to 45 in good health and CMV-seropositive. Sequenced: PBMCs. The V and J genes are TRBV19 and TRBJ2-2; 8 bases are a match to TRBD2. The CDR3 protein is CASSNSGAHTGELFF. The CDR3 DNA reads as TGTGCCAGTAGTAATAGCGGGGCTCACACCGGGGAGCTGTTTTTT.